This T cell receptor (beta chain) came from a study of early T cells in non-severe SARS-CoV-2 infection. Study at large: Bulk RNA from unsorted whole blood was sequenced; chains were unpaired. Overall study findings and caveats: There was a bias toward anti-spike CD8 responses in VDJdb matching, which missed private and CD4 specificities.

Unique molecular identifier tags were affixed to discrete cDNA molecules. TCRdb reanalysed the 5' RACE reads using MiXCR and keeps one entry per CDR3 protein. The data hold about 48,000 distinct CDR3 sequences, with roughly 6.2% observed a single time. CDR1 is SGHRS and CDR2 is YFSETQ in the germline V gene. The CDR3 totals 14 residues. V lost 2 bases to trimming and J lost 5 bases; unmatched junction nucleotides: 2. As regards this clonotype: The antigen remains unidentified.

The chain is built from TRBV5-1 and TRBJ2-1; TRBD1 matches 9 bases. The receptor was derived from an adult who was a healthcare worker with PCR-confirmed SARS-CoV-2 infection or an uninfected control (not recorded which). The sample consisted of whole blood, taken at baseline. CDR3 DNA sequence: TGCGCCAGCAGCTTACAGGGGGCTAACAATGAGCAGTTCTTC. Translation gives CASSLQGANNEQFF. Variable domain in full (rest from reference TRBV5-1 and TRBJ2-1): KAGVTQTPRYLIKTRGQQVTLSCSPISGHRSVSWYQQTPGQGLQFLFEYFSETQRNKGNFPGRFSGRQFSNSRSEMNVSTLELGDSALYLCASSLQGANNEQFFGPGTRLTVL.